The rows below give T cell receptor beta chains drawn from one sample of a study of shared clonotypes between healthy human individuals. Profiling relied on immunoSEQ multiplex PCR, and the TCRdb table lists in-frame clones only, not all of them. The sample has fewer than 500,000 clones, almost 80% seen once. The source material was PBMCs. These receptors were collected from a middle-aged woman in good health. Some clones in this sample may be carry-over from other donors' samples. Each CDR3 is given with its conserved first and last residue. Fields, in order: CDR3 protein, CDR3 DNA, clone size, D gene, J gene, V gene. D genes are given only for firm matches. A clone size is listed for some rows: how often the clone was seen (once, few, many), or a class if it is expanded.

CAWSFGDYGYTF	TGTGCCTGGAGTTTTGGGGACTATGGCTACACCTTC	.	.	TRBJ1-2	TRBV30
CASSYSGVNTEAFF	TGTGCCAGCAGTTACTCGGGGGTTAACACTGAAGCTTTCTTT	.	.	TRBJ1-1	TRBV6-5
CASRSTNEQFF	TGTGCCTCAAGGAGTACGAATGAGCAGTTCTTC	.	.	TRBJ2-1	TRBV2
CASSFGNLEKLFF	TGTGCCAGCAGTTTTGGTAACCTCGAAAAACTGTTTTTT	.	.	TRBJ1-4	TRBV28
CASSPGHFYEQYF	TGTGCCAGCAGCCCGGGACATTTTTACGAGCAGTACTTC	.	.	TRBJ2-7	TRBV7-2
CASSFLGTDNNEQFF	TGTGCCAGCAGCTTCCTCGGGACAGATAACAATGAGCAGTTCTTC	.	TRBD1	TRBJ2-1	TRBV7-2
CASSGGDRGTGGANVLTF	TGTGCCAGTAGCGGAGGGGACAGGGGGACTGGTGGGGCCAACGTCCTGACTTTC	.	TRBD1	TRBJ2-6	TRBV19
CASSLAGDTDTQYF	TGTGCCAGCAGCTTAGCGGGGGACACAGATACGCAGTATTTT	.	.	TRBJ2-3	TRBV11-2
CASGLAGVDEQFF	TGTGCCAGCGGTCTAGCGGGGGTGGATGAGCAGTTCTTC	few	TRBD2	TRBJ2-1	TRBV7-9
CASSLGQGGGEKLFF	TGCGCCAGCAGCTTGGGACAGGGGGGAGGTGAAAAACTGTTTTTT	.	TRBD1	TRBJ1-4	TRBV5-1
CASLAAGRGRGQTEAFF	TGTGCCAGCCTAGCAGCAGGTCGGGGCAGGGGTCAAACTGAAGCTTTCTTT	.	.	TRBJ1-1	TRBV27
CASSSLGTSGGQQFF	TGTGCCAGCAGCTCCCTCGGGACTAGCGGGGGACAGCAGTTCTTC	.	TRBD2	TRBJ2-1	TRBV7-9
CASSEGAEDTQYF	TGTGCCAGCAGTGAGGGGGCCGAAGATACGCAGTATTTT	many	.	TRBJ2-3	TRBV6-4
CASSPGQGGDGYTF	TGCGCCAGCAGCCCAGGACAGGGCGGGGATGGCTACACCTTC	.	TRBD1	TRBJ1-2	TRBV5-1
CASSPSRGGPTYEQYF	TGCGCCAGCAGCCCGTCCCGGGGAGGCCCTACCTACGAGCAGTACTTC	once	.	TRBJ2-7	TRBV4-1
CASSAGVEQYF	TGCGCCAGCAGCGCCGGGGTCGAGCAGTACTTC	few	.	TRBJ2-7	TRBV5-1
CASSVSSGREYEQYF	TGTGCCAGCAGCGTATCCAGCGGGAGGGAATACGAGCAGTACTTC	.	TRBD2	TRBJ2-7	TRBV9
CASSSRTGPNTEAFF	TGTGCCAGCAGTTCGCGGACAGGACCGAACACTGAAGCTTTCTTT	.	TRBD1	TRBJ1-1	TRBV28
CASSPGTVGNTIYF	TGTGCCAGCAGCCCCGGGACAGTTGGAAACACCATATATTTT	once	TRBD1	TRBJ1-3	TRBV7-2
CASNRQGAGYSTDTQYF	TGCGCCAGCAACCGACAGGGGGCTGGCTACAGCACAGATACGCAGTATTTT	.	TRBD1	TRBJ2-3	TRBV5-1
CASSLAQGWRTEAFF	TGTGCCAGCAGCTTGGCACAGGGGTGGAGGACTGAAGCTTTCTTT	.	TRBD1	TRBJ1-1	TRBV5-4
CASSTSLNTGELFF	TGTGCCAGTAGTACCTCCCTGAACACCGGGGAGCTGTTTTTT	many	.	TRBJ2-2	TRBV19
CAIRSDSLKGYGYTF	TGTGCCATCAGATCGGACAGCCTGAAAGGCTATGGCTACACCTTC	.	.	TRBJ1-2	TRBV10-3
CATQNRGIYEQYF	TGTGCCACCCAGAACAGGGGTATCTACGAGCAGTACTTC	.	TRBD1	TRBJ2-7	TRBV6-1
CASSLDLLGDEQFF	TGTGCCAGCAGCTTGGACCTGCTGGGCGATGAGCAGTTCTTC	.	.	TRBJ2-1	TRBV5-4
CASSFKGARYGYTF	TGTGCCAGCAGTTTCAAGGGTGCACGGTATGGCTACACCTTC	.	.	TRBJ1-2	TRBV28
CASSYGVNEQFF	TGTGCCAGCAGTTACGGCGTCAATGAGCAGTTCTTC	.	.	TRBJ2-1	TRBV6-5
CASSFWRPSSYEQYF	TGTGCCAGCAGCTTTTGGCGTCCAAGCTCCTACGAGCAGTACTTC	.	.	TRBJ2-7	TRBV7-3
CASSQDTGRAPDTQYF	TGTGCCAGCAGCCAAGACACCGGGAGGGCCCCGGATACGCAGTATTTT	.	TRBD2	TRBJ2-3	TRBV4-2
CASSLNSPGTGAGEQYF	TGTGCCAGCAGCTTAAATTCCCCCGGGACAGGGGCGGGGGAGCAGTACTTC	once	TRBD1	TRBJ2-7	TRBV7-8
CASSEDRTYQPQHF	TGTGCCAGCAGCGAGGACAGAACTTATCAGCCCCAGCATTTT	.	.	TRBJ1-5	TRBV9
CASSNRGQGGETQYF	TGTGCCAGTAGTAACCGGGGACAGGGCGGAGAGACCCAGTACTTC	.	TRBD1	TRBJ2-5	TRBV19
CSGGTGELEQYF	TGCAGCGGGGGGACAGGCGAACTCGAGCAGTACTTC	medium-sized	TRBD1	TRBJ2-7	TRBV29-1
CASSRRTITYNEQFF	TGTGCCAGCAGTCGCCGGACAATCACCTACAATGAGCAGTTCTTC	.	.	TRBJ2-1	TRBV7-2
CASSWDLTDGYTF	TGTGCCAGCAGTTGGGACCTGACGGATGGCTACACCTTC	.	.	TRBJ1-2	TRBV6-6
CASSEFLTSGSNGQYF	TGCGCCAGCAGTGAGTTTTTGACTAGCGGGAGTAATGGGCAGTATTTT	.	TRBD2	TRBJ2-3	TRBV10-2
CATRTSEYEQYF	TGTGCCACTCGGACTAGCGAATACGAGCAGTACTTC	once	TRBD2	TRBJ2-7	TRBV10-3
CASSPTAASGRGETQYF	TGTGCCAGCTCACCAACGGCGGCTAGCGGGAGAGGGGAGACCCAGTACTTC	.	TRBD2	TRBJ2-5	TRBV18
CASSEAWGLVTEAFF	TGTGCCAGCAGTGAAGCGTGGGGGTTGGTCACTGAAGCTTTCTTT	once	.	TRBJ1-1	TRBV6-1
CASSPQTAEAFF	TGTGCCAGCAGCCCCCAGACCGCTGAAGCTTTCTTT	few	.	TRBJ1-1	TRBV7-3
CASSLAGVSGLAKNIQYF	TGTGCCAGCAGCTTAGCAGGGGTATCCGGGCTAGCCAAAAACATTCAGTACTTC	.	.	TRBJ2-4	TRBV11-2
CASSQMNTEAFF	TGTGCCAGCAGCCAAATGAACACTGAAGCTTTCTTT	.	.	TRBJ1-1	TRBV21-1
CASSHRDITEAFF	TGTGCCAGTAGTCACCGGGACATCACTGAAGCTTTCTTT	.	.	TRBJ1-1	TRBV19
CASSQDRVGYEQYF	TGTGCCAGCAGCCAAGACAGGGTGGGCTACGAGCAGTACTTC	.	TRBD1	TRBJ2-7	TRBV5-4
CASSKTRQINSGANVLTF	TGTGCCAGTAGTAAAACTCGACAGATAAACTCTGGGGCCAACGTCCTGACTTTC	.	.	TRBJ2-6	TRBV19
CASSLSQNTEAFF	TGTGCCAGCAGCTTATCCCAGAACACTGAAGCTTTCTTT	once	.	TRBJ1-1	TRBV7-8
CASSPGAAGDTQYF	TGTGCCAGCAGCCCAGGGGCAGCGGGAGATACGCAGTATTTT	.	.	TRBJ2-3	TRBV7-3
CASSGQGFTGELFF	TGTGCCAGCAGTGGACAGGGGTTTACCGGGGAGCTGTTTTTT	.	TRBD1	TRBJ2-2	TRBV28
CASSLPGGRNADTQYF	TGTGCCAGCAGCTTACCTGGCGGGAGGAATGCAGATACGCAGTATTTT	few	TRBD2	TRBJ2-3	TRBV7-3
CASSATSGSLNEQFF	TGTGCCAGTAGTGCCACTAGCGGGTCCCTAAATGAGCAGTTCTTC	once	TRBD2	TRBJ2-1	TRBV19
CASSPSLAGSYEQYF	TGTGCCAGCAGTCCCAGCCTAGCGGGAAGCTACGAGCAGTACTTC	.	TRBD2	TRBJ2-7	TRBV27
CASNELAGETDTQYF	TGTGCCAGCAACGAGTTGGCGGGAGAGACAGATACGCAGTATTTT	.	TRBD2	TRBJ2-3	TRBV6-1
CASSSGGGGTEAFF	TGTGCCAGCAGTTCCGGAGGGGGGGGGACTGAAGCTTTCTTT	.	.	TRBJ1-1	TRBV27
CASSEVGLAGNNEQFF	TGTGCCAGCAGTGAAGTCGGACTAGCGGGCAACAATGAGCAGTTCTTC	.	TRBD2	TRBJ2-1	TRBV6-1